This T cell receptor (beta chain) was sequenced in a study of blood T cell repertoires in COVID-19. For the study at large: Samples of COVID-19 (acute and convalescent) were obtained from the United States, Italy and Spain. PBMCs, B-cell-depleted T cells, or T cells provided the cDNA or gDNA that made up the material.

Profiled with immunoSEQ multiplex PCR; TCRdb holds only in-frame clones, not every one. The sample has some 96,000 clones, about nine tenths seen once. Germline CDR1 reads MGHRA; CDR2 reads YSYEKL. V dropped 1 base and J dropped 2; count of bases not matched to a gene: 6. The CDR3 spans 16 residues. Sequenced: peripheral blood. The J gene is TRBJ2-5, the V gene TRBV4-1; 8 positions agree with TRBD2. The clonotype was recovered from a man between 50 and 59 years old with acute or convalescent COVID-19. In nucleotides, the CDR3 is TGCGCCAGCAGCCAAGGACCCACTAGCGGACAAGAGACCCAGTACTTC. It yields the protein CASSQGPTSGQETQYF.